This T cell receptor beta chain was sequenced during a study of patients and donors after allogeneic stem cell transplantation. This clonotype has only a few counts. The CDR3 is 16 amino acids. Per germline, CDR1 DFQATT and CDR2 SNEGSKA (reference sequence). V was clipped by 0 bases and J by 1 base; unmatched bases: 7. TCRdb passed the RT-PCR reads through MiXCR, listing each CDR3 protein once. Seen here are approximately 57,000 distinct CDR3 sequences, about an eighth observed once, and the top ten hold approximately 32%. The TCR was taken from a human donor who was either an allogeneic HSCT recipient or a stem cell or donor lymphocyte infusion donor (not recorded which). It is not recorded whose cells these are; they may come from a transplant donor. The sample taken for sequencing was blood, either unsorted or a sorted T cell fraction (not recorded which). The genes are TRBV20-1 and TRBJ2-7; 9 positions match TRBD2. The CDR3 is CSARDGRLADSYEQYF. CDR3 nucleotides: TGCAGTGCTAGAGATGGCCGACTAGCGGATTCCTACGAGCAGTACTTC.